These 12 T cell receptor beta chains originate from one sample sequenced in a study of T-cell reconstitution after alpha-beta-depleted transplantation in children. This sample's TCRbeta library carried unique molecular identifier barcodes. TCRdb analysed the PCR reads with MiXCR anew, one entry per CDR3 protein. Among around 300,000 distinct CDR3 sequences listed, around a tenth were seen once. The starting material was PBMCs, obtained before TCRalphabeta/CD19-depleted stem cell transplant. The receptors were gathered from a boy less than two years old with acute myeloid leukemia, due to receive a stem cell transplant.

The chain combines TRBV7-2 with TRBJ1-5; tentative D call: TRBD1 (5 bases). The CDR3 spans 15 residues. Looked up from germline, CDR1 is SGHTA and CDR2 is FQGNSA. Between the trimmed V and J ends, which lost 5 bases and 4 bases, there was a span of 15 bases. CDR3 nucleotide sequence: TGTGCCAGCAGCCCTGGGGGGTTGCGGAATCAGCCCCAGCATTTT. Encoded protein: CASSPGGLRNQPQHF.

The chain combines TRBV15 with TRBJ2-6; no definite D call. V was pared by 0 bases and J by 2 bases, with 11 bases between. Germline-derived CDR1 and CDR2 are LNHNV and YYDKDF (reference sequence). The CDR3 has 17 residues. CDR3 amino acids: CATSRDLGMPGANVLTF. The CDR3 DNA sequence: TGTGCCACCAGCAGAGATTTGGGTATGCCTGGGGCCAACGTCCTGACTTTC.

The sample holds many counts of this clonotype. This chain uses TRBV3-1 with TRBJ2-7, with D maybe TRBD2 (6 bases). The CDR3 contains 14 residues. CDR1 is LGHDT and CDR2 is YNNKEL in the germline V gene (reference sequence). V lost 4 bases, J lost 2 bases, and 12 bases lay in between. The CDR3 sequence: CASSPSTGAYEQYF. The CDR3 DNA reads as TGTGCCAGCAGCCCTTCAACGGGGGCCTACGAGCAGTACTTC.

This clonotype was observed many times. This rearrangement joins TRBV5-1 to TRBJ2-1, with TRBD2 matching over 10 bases. Trimming took 0 bases from V and 5 from J; bases not matched to a gene: 2. Germline V gene lookup returns CDR1 SGHRS and CDR2 YFSETQ. The CDR3 spans 15 residues. The CDR3 spells CASSLGTSGHNEQFF. The CDR3 DNA reads TGCGCCAGCAGCTTGGGGACTAGCGGACACAATGAGCAGTTCTTC.

The rearrangement links TRBV29-1 to TRBJ2-3; no firm D call. CDR1 SQVTM and CDR2 ANQGSEA come from the germline V gene. This CDR3 region has 12 residues. V was clipped by 1 base and J by 3 bases, with 5 bases between them. CDR3 coding DNA: TGCAGCGTTGAAGCGCGGACAGATACGCAGTATTTT. Translating it yields CSVEARTDTQYF.

This clonotype was found many times. The rearrangement joins TRBV6-5 to TRBJ2-1; possibly TRBD1 or TRBD2 for D (5 bases each). From germline, CDR1 is MNHEY and CDR2 SVGAGI. The CDR3 consists of 11 residues. The V and J ends lost 6 bases and 8 bases respectively, with 8 bases between them. The CDR3 protein is CASRRGDEQFF. The CDR3 nucleotides are TGTGCCAGCAGGAGGGGTGATGAGCAGTTCTTC.

In regard to this clonotype: This clone may be a read error of a much larger clone one base away. V is TRBV2 and J is TRBJ1-3; 7 bases line up with TRBD1. The germline gives CDR1 SNHLY, CDR2 FYNNEI. This CDR3 has 13 residues. In DNA form, the CDR3 reads TGTGCCAACCGACAGGGCTCTGAAAACACCATATATTTT. Translating it yields CANRQGSENTIYF.

This clonotype was observed at least ten times. The chain couples TRBV28 to TRBJ2-4; 7 bases agree with TRBD1. The CDR3 loop spans 14 amino acids. CDR1 and CDR2 from the germline V gene are MDHEN and SYDVKM. V shed 7 bases, J shed 3 bases, and the junction held 6 bases outside the gene matches. CDR3 loop: CASNLGQFKNIQYF. Written as DNA, the CDR3 is TGTGCCAGCAACCTGGGACAGTTCAAAAACATTCAGTACTTC.

This clonotype showed up many times. CDR3 DNA sequence: TGTGCCAGCAGCTCAGTGCGGACTAGCGGGAGTAAGGCCCCCACAGATACGCAGTATTTT. Its translation is CASSSVRTSGSKAPTDTQYF. The chain links TRBV5-6 to TRBJ2-3; 13 nucleotides line up with TRBD2. The V segment lost 3 bases and the J segment 2 bases; nucleotides outside the gene matches: 15. Germline V lookup: CDR1 SGHDT, CDR2 YYEEEE. The CDR3 extends over 20 amino acids.

This clonotype was observed many times. The J gene is TRBJ2-3, the V gene TRBV28; 7 bases line up with TRBD2. From germline, CDR1 is MDHEN and CDR2 SYDVKM. This CDR3 has 16 residues. V was pared by 3 bases and J by 5 bases, with 11 bases of the junction left unmatched. The CDR3 DNA reads as TGTGCCAGCAGTTTTAGGCAGACTAGCTTCGAAGATACGCAGTATTTT. Residues: CASSFRQTSFEDTQYF. Complete variable domain (other parts from reference TRBV28 and TRBJ2-3): DVKVTQSSRYLVKRTGEKVFLECVQDMDHENMFWYRQDPGLGLRLIYFSYDVKMKEKGDIPEGYSVSREKKERFSLILESASTNQTSMYLCASSFRQTSFEDTQYFGPGTRLTVL.

V and J are TRBV7-3 and TRBJ2-2; 15 bases are shared with TRBD2. The V gene's germline CDR1 is SGHTA and CDR2 FQGTGA. The CDR3 contains 19 residues. Trimming removed 5 bases from V and 0 bases from J; junction bases left unmatched: 7. CDR3 protein: CASSPGTSGGLANTGELFF. CDR3 bases: TGTGCCAGCAGCCCAGGGACTAGCGGGGGGCTCGCGAACACCGGGGAGCTGTTTTTT.

As for this clonotype: A much larger clone lies a single base off, so this may be a read error. The chain couples TRBV12-3 or TRBV12-4 to TRBJ2-1; tentatively, D is TRBD2 (6 bases). This CDR3 has 15 residues. The chain's CDR3 is CTSSLRERWDNEQFF. For the CDR3, the DNA is TGTACCAGCAGTTTACGGGAGAGGTGGGACAATGAGCAGTTCTTC.